The 5 T cell receptor beta chains in this list originate from one sample, sequenced in a study of blood T cell repertoires in COVID-19. This table comes from immunoSEQ multiplex PCR, and its TCRdb copy is limited to in-frame clones, with some not included. The sample holds a few hundred thousand clones; over 70% are singletons and the top ten take roughly 1.3%. Sequences were obtained from peripheral blood. These TCRs come from a woman between 45 and 65 years old with acute or convalescent COVID-19.

This clone showed up just a few times. The CDR3 sequence: CASSLANWASGRAENEQFF. CDR3 sequence (DNA): TGTGCCAGCAGCTTAGCGAATTGGGCTAGCGGGAGGGCTGAAAATGAGCAGTTCTTC. The chain recombines TRBV7-9 with TRBJ2-1, with 12 bases that match TRBD2. The CDR3 spans 19 residues. Germline V gives CDR1 SEHNR, CDR2 FQNEAQ (reference sequence). Trimming took 0 bases from V and 7 from J; bases not matched to a gene: 13.

The chain combines TRBV3-1 (or the pseudogene TRBV3-2) with TRBJ2-1; the match to TRBD2 covers 12 bases. This CDR3 comprises 18 residues. Trimming cost V 4 bases and J 0 bases; bases outside gene matches: 7. Germline V CDR1 and CDR2: LGHDT, YNNKEL (reference sequence). CDR3 coding DNA: TGTGCCAGCAGCCCTAGACTAGCGGGGGAGAGCTCCTACAATGAGCAGTTCTTC. Amino acid sequence: CASSPRLAGESSYNEQFF.

This clone was seen only once. The J gene is TRBJ2-7, the V gene TRBV10-1; a possible D gene is TRBD2 (6 bases). The germline V gene encodes CDR1 WNHNN and CDR2 SYGVQD (reference sequence). This CDR3 has 16 amino acids. The V gene lost 1 base and the J gene lost 1 base, with 14 bases spanning the gap. In nucleotides, the CDR3 is TGCGCCAGCAGTGAGTGGAGGATAGCGGTATCCTACGAGCAGTACTTC. It translates to CASSEWRIAVSYEQYF.

The chain uses TRBV7-2 and TRBJ2-2; 7 positions agree with TRBD1. The length of the CDR3 is 15 residues. Germline trimming cut 5 bases from V and 0 bases from J; bases unmatched to any gene: 3. Germline CDR1 SGHTA, CDR2 FQGNSA. The CDR3 spells CASSRDRTNTGELFF. CDR3 DNA: TGTGCCAGCAGCCGGGACAGAACGAACACCGGGGAGCTGTTTTTT.

The chain recombines TRBV2 with TRBJ1-2, with D perhaps TRBD1 (6 bases). V was cut by 2 bases and J by 7 bases, with 11 bases left in between. The CDR3 is 13 amino acids. Germline CDR1 SNHLY, CDR2 FYNNEI. The CDR3 region is CASSEQGKSGYTF. The CDR3 nucleotides read TGTGCCAGCAGTGAACAGGGGAAGTCTGGCTACACCTTC.